This entry concerns a single TCR beta chain. These data come from a study of blood T cell repertoires in COVID-19. Looking at the study overall: Some COVID-19 samples were acute and others convalescent; all came from the United States, Italy and Spain. T cells, B-cell-depleted T cells, or PBMCs provided the cDNA or gDNA that served as material.

Source study methods: Using reference gene primer amplification, nucleated cell counts were estimated. Only in-frame clones appear in the TCRdb table, and some are missing; sequencing was by immunoSEQ multiplex PCR. Clone size and V and J calls were adopted from that table, with D and trimming inferred from the DNA. The table lists 400,000 to 550,000 clones, roughly 90% of them singletons. V was pared by 9 bases and J by 1 base, with 10 bases between. The CDR3 runs 13 residues. CDR1 is LNHDA, CDR2 SQIVND, per germline (reference sequence). The source is a woman aged 25 to 39 with acute or convalescent COVID-19. V usage is TRBV19 and J usage is TRBJ1-3; D gene uncertain. The sample taken for sequencing was peripheral blood. The CDR3 nucleotides are TGTGCCAGCAGTCCAGCGTCTGGAAACACCATATATTTT. Translated, it gives CASSPASGNTIYF.